This T cell receptor beta chain was documented in a study of cytomegalovirus exposure and HLA in healthy donors. Study information: Later analysis reported that the approximately 130 validation repertoires shared the platform of the approximately 690 first-cohort repertoires.

As to this clone: Its antigen remains unknown.

Regarding the study as a whole: TCR sequences were mostly rare, though some public TCRs occurred in many donors. Within the 120 validation repertoires, first-cohort TCR clusters tended to co-occur, according to a later analysis. Cytomegalovirus status, reportedly, was diagnosed with high specificity and sensitivity by the classifier.

Sequencing was performed with immunoSEQ multiplex PCR; in TCRdb, only in-frame clones are kept and a portion is missing. Counted here are roughly 100,000 clones, 85% occurring once; the ten biggest clones make up approximately 22%. Sample: PBMCs. The sequence was collected from a man aged 18 to 35 in good health and CMV-seropositive.

CDR3 sequence: CASSRGYGAGGETQYF. The CDR3 DNA follows: TGTGCCAGTAGTCGCGGGTATGGCGCCGGCGGGGAGACCCAGTACTTC. The chain is built from TRBV19 and TRBJ2-5; D might be TRBD2 (5 bases). Germline values: CDR1 LNHDA, CDR2 SQIVND (reference sequence). The CDR3 contains 16 residues. Between the trimmed V and J ends, which lost 5 bases and 5 bases, there was a span of 21 bases.